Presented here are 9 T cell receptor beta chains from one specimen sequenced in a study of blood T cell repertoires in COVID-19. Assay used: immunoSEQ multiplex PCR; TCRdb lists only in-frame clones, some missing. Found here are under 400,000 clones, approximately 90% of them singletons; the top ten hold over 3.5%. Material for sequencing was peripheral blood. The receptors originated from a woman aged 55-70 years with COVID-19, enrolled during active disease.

CDR3 residues: CASSYTRVEQYF. DNA of the CDR3: TGTGCCAGCAGTTATACGAGGGTCGAGCAGTACTTC. This chain joins TRBV6-6 and TRBJ2-7, with D possibly matching TRBD2 (5 bases). V shed 3 bases and J shed 6 bases, with 9 bases lying between them. There are 12 residues in the CDR3. The germline V gene has CDR1 MNHNY and CDR2 SVGAGI (reference sequence).

CDR3 loop: CASSRQRFYEQYF. The CDR3 DNA reads TGTGCCAGCTCTCGACAGAGGTTCTACGAGCAGTACTTC. This chain links TRBV6-5 with TRBJ2-7; a possible D gene is TRBD1 (5 bases). The germline gives CDR1 MNHEY, CDR2 SVGAGI. The CDR3 has 13 residues. The germline V and J ends were trimmed by 8 bases and 3 bases, with 14 bases remaining between them.

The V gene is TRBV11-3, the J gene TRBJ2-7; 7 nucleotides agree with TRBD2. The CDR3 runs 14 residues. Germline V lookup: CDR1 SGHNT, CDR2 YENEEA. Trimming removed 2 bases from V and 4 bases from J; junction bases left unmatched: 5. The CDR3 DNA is TGTGCCAGCAGCTTAAGCGGGGCCGATTACGAGCAGTACTTC. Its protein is CASSLSGADYEQYF.

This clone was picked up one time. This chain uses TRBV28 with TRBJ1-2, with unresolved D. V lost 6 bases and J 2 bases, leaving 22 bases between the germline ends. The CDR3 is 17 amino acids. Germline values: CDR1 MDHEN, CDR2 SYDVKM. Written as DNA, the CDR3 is TGTGCCAGCAGCAACCATTCCCCCATCCAGATCAACTATGGCTACACCTTC. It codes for CASSNHSPIQINYGYTF.

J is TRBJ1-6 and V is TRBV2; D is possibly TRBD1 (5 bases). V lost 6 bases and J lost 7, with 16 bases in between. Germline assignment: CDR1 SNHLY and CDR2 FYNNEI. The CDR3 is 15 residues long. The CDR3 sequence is CASSYQGGNNSPLHF. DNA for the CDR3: TGTGCCAGCAGCTATCAGGGTGGCAACAATTCACCCCTCCACTTT.

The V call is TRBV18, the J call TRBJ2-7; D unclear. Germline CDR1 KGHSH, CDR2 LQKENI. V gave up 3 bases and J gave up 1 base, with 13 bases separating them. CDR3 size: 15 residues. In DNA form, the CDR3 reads TGTGCCAGCTCACCGTCCCGGGTGGCTTCCTACGAGCAGTACTTC. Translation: CASSPSRVASYEQYF.

Here the CDR3 reads CASSEGLAGGPNLYNEQFF. DNA of the CDR3: TGTGCCAGCAGCGAAGGACTAGCGGGGGGCCCCAACCTGTATAATGAGCAGTTCTTC. The chain couples TRBV28 to TRBJ2-1, with TRBD2 matching 14 bases. V lost 6 bases to trimming and J lost 7 bases; unmatched junction nucleotides: 17. Germline V CDR1 and CDR2: MDHEN, SYDVKM. The CDR3 runs to 19 residues.

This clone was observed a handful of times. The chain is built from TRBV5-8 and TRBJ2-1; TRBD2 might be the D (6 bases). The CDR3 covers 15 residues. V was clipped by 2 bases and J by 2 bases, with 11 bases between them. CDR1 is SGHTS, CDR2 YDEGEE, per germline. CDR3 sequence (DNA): TGTGCCAGCAGCTTTCGGGGGTTGCCCTACAATGAGCAGTTCTTC. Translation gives CASSFRGLPYNEQFF.

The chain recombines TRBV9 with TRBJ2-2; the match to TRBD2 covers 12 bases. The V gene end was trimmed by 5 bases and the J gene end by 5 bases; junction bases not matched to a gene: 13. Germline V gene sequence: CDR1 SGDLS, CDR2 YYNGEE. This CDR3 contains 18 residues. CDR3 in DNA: TGTGCCAGCAGTTCTAGCGGGGGGGCCTTGCGCGGTACCGGGGAGCTGTTTTTT. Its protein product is CASSSSGGALRGTGELFF.